Listed below are T cell receptor beta chains from one sample, sequenced in a study of shared clonotypes between healthy human individuals. The assay was immunoSEQ multiplex PCR, and TCRdb's table has in-frame clones only and misses some. The sample holds 950,000 to 1,300,000 clones; roughly 80% are singletons and the top ten take about 1.5%. The sample comprised memory CD4+ T cells sorted from blood. These TCRs come from a man between 18 and 35 years old in good health. Each CDR3 is given with its conserved first and last residue. The D gene is left open where the match is weak. Rows give clone size only sometimes, using once, few, many, or a class for an expanded clone.

TRBJ2-7	few	TRBD2	TRBV5-4	TGTGCCAGCAGCTCCTTTTCTAGCGGGGGGAACGAGCAGTACTTC	CASSSFSSGGNEQYF
TRBJ2-4	NA	NA	TRBV7-9	TGTGCCAGCAGCTTGGCCTCCCGGGATCAAAACATTCAGTACTTC	CASSLASRDQNIQYF
TRBJ2-5	once	TRBD2	TRBV7-2	TGTGCCAGCAGCTGGACTAGCGGGGGGCCTCCCCAGTACTTC	CASSWTSGGPPQYF
TRBJ2-6	NA	NA	TRBV5-1	TGCGCCAGCAGCTTGGACTTCGCGGGGGCCAACGTCCTGACTTTC	CASSLDFAGANVLTF
TRBJ2-7	NA	NA	TRBV19	TGTGCCAGTAGTATTTTGCATACCTACTCCTACGAGCAGTACTTC	CASSILHTYSYEQYF
TRBJ2-2	once	NA	TRBV7-2	TGTGCCAGCAGCCCAATACATCGGCGCAAAGAGAACACCGGGGAGCTGTTTTTT	CASSPIHRRKENTGELFF
TRBJ1-2	few	NA	TRBV5-1	TGCGCCAGCAGCCCTGGACAGTTCGTAGGGGGCTACACCTTC	CASSPGQFVGGYTF
TRBJ1-5	once	NA	TRBV9	TGTGCCAGCAGCGTGGGGGAGCGGAATCAGCCCCAGCATTTT	CASSVGERNQPQHF
TRBJ1-2	once	NA	TRBV6-7	TGTGCCAGCAGTTATGTCGCCCCCGGTGGCTACACCTTC	CASSYVAPGGYTF
TRBJ1-3	NA	TRBD1	TRBV30	TGTGCCTGGATGGGACAGCCTTCTGGAAACACCATATATTTT	CAWMGQPSGNTIYF
TRBJ2-1	once	NA	TRBV7-2	TGTGCCAGCAGCTTAGCAAAAAATGAGCAGTTCTTC	CASSLAKNEQFF
TRBJ2-1	few	TRBD1	TRBV19	TGTGCCAGTAGATTGGACAGGGTGGTAAACAATGAGCAGTTCTTC	CASRLDRVVNNEQFF
TRBJ1-6	NA	TRBD1	TRBV10-1	TGCGCCAGCAGTGAGTCGACAGGGGTTAATTCACCCCTCCACTTT	CASSESTGVNSPLHF
TRBJ1-4	many	NA	TRBV19	TGTGCCAGTAGGAAGGGGAGGGTTGCAACTAATGAAAAACTGTTTTTT	CASRKGRVATNEKLFF
TRBJ2-1	NA	NA	TRBV9	TGTGCCAGCAGCGACGGGACTCGGGACAATGAGCAGTTCTTC	CASSDGTRDNEQFF
TRBJ2-2	few	NA	TRBV19	TGTGCCAGCTGCGCCCGGACCGGGGAGCTGTTTTTT	CASCARTGELFF
TRBJ1-5	NA	TRBD1	TRBV27	TGTGCCAGTGGACAGGGTTATCAGCCCCAGCATTTT	CASGQGYQPQHF
TRBJ2-7	once	NA	TRBV29-1	TGCAGCGTTGGGGACGGTTACTACGAGCAGTACTTC	CSVGDGYYEQYF
TRBJ1-2	NA	NA	TRBV27	TGTGCCAGCAGTTTTCAGGGTGGCTATGGCTACACCTTC	CASSFQGGYGYTF
TRBJ2-7	NA	NA	TRBV2	TGTGCCAGCAGTGACCCCAGCGGAGAGGGCTACGAGCAGTACTTC	CASSDPSGEGYEQYF
TRBJ2-1	NA	NA	TRBV19	TGTGCCAGTAGTCCCCGGGCGGGGACAGTTTACAATGAGCAGTTCTTC	CASSPRAGTVYNEQFF
TRBJ2-2	few	TRBD1	TRBV6-1	TGTGCCAGCAGTGACGCCGGGACAGGGGGCACCGGGGAGCTGTTTTTT	CASSDAGTGGTGELFF
TRBJ1-2	NA	NA	TRBV4-1	TGCGCCAGCAGCCAACTCGGACAGATCTATGGCTACACCTTC	CASSQLGQIYGYTF
TRBJ2-5	few	NA	TRBV13	TGTGCCAGCAGCCGCACCCCTGGGCGGATGGAGACCCAGTACTTC	CASSRTPGRMETQYF
TRBJ1-2	NA	NA	TRBV11-2	TGTGCCAGCAGCGGTTACCACAGGAAAAACTATGGCTACACCTTC	CASSGYHRKNYGYTF
TRBJ1-2	NA	NA	TRBV11-2	TGTGCCAGCAGCTTTTTACAAATACAGGGACCAGCGTATGGCTACACCTTC	CASSFLQIQGPAYGYTF
TRBJ2-7	NA	NA	TRBV19	TGTGCCAGTAGTATCAATGGGTACTCCTACGAGCAGTACTTC	CASSINGYSYEQYF
TRBJ1-1	NA	NA	TRBV6-1	TGTGCCAGCAGTGAAACCCTCAGGGTAGCCATCGACACTGAAGCTTTCTTT	CASSETLRVAIDTEAFF